This T cell receptor beta chain was sequenced during a study of tumor-infiltrating lymphocytes in primary liver carcinoma. CDR1 and CDR2 (germline): MNHNS, SASEGT. The V segment lost 7 bases and the J segment 2 bases; nucleotides outside the gene matches: 9. This CDR3 is built from 15 residues. Total RNA and DNA came together from approximately 20-30 mg of bulk tissue without cell sorting. The proportion of viable tumor cells exceeded 75% in every tumor sample. This clonotype has only a few counts. Synthesis of TCR beta cDNA was carried out from about 0.55 ug total RNA with a constant-region primer. Slightly modified ARM-PCR served as the procedure for the TCR beta libraries. These libraries came from three rounds of nested multiplex PCR. The first two PCR rounds, nine to ten cycles each, used TRBV1-TRBV30 forward primers and a C-beta reverse primer. A single record per CDR3 protein comes from TCRdb applying MiXCR to the multiplex PCR reads. The table includes about 50,000 distinct CDR3 sequences, around 77% detected once.

This rearrangement joins TRBV6-1 to TRBJ2-7; 9 bases are a match to TRBD2. Sequencing was done on a sample of liver tumor tissue from sampling region 5. Subset indicated: tumor region T5, tumor centre. This receptor was obtained from a man aged 35 to 55 with primary liver carcinoma and hepatitis B virus infection. CDR3 sequence reads: CASTSSGSLTYEQYF. Here the CDR3 DNA reads TGTGCCAGCACGAGTAGCGGGAGCCTTACCTACGAGCAGTACTTC.